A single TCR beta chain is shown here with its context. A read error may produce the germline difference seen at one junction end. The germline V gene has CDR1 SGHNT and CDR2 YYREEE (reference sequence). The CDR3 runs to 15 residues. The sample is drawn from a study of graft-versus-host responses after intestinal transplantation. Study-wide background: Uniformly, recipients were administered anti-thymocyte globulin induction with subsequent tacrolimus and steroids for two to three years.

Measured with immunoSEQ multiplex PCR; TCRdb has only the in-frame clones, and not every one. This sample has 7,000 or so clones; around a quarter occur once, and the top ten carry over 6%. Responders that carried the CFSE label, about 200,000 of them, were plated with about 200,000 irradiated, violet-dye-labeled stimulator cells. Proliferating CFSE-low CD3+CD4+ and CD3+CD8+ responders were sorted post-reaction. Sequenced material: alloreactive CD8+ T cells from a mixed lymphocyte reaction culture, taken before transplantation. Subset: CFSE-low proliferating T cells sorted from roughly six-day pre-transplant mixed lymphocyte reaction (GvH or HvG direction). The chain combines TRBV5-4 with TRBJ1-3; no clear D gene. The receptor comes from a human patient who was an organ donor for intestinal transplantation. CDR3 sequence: CASSQDLYTGNTIYF. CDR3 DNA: TGCGCCAGCAGCCAAGATCTATATACTGGAAACACCATATATTTT. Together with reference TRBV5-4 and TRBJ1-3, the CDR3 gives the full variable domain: ETGVTQSPTHLIKTRGQQVTLRCSSQSGHNTVSWYQQALGQGPQFIFQYYREEENGRGNFPPRFSGLQFPNYSSELNVNALELDDSALYLCASSQDLYTGNTIYFGEGSWLTVV.